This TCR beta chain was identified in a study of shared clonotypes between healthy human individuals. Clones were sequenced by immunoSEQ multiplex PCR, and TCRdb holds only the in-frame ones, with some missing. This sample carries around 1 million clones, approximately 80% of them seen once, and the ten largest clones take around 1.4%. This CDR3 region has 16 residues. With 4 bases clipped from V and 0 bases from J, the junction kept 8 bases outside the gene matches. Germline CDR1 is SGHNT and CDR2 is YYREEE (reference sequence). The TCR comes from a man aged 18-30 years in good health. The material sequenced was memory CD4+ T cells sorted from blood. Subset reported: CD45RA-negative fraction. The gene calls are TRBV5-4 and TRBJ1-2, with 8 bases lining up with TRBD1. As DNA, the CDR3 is TGTGCCAGCAGCGCACGACAGGGGACCTCTAACTATGGCTACACCTTC. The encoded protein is CASSARQGTSNYGYTF.